This is a list of T cell receptor beta chains from one sample in a study of blood T cell repertoires in COVID-19. The table came from immunoSEQ multiplex PCR; TCRdb's copy has only in-frame clones and leaves some out. The sample lists 240,000 or so clones; roughly 88% were seen once. Material: peripheral blood. Receptor source: a woman in her 30s with acute or convalescent COVID-19. The CDR3 runs from the conserved cysteine through the conserved F or W. The D gene is left open where the match is weak. Clone size appears in some rows only: once, few, many, or a class for an expanded clone.

V,J,size,D,DNA,CDR3
TRBV11-2,TRBJ1-4,NA,NA,TGTGCCAGCAGCCCCCAGGGGTTCGGTGAAAAACTGTTTTTT,CASSPQGFGEKLFF
TRBV6-5,TRBJ2-7,NA,TRBD1,TGTGCCAGCAGTTCCCCGCACCCGGGACAGGGGGGGGAGCAGTACTTC,CASSSPHPGQGGEQYF
TRBV6-2/TRBV6-3,TRBJ2-5,NA,TRBD1,TGTGCCAGCAGTTACCCATCGACAGGGGAGTACCAAGAGACCCAGTACTTC,CASSYPSTGEYQETQYF
TRBV7-6,TRBJ2-1,NA,TRBD2,TGTGCCAGCAGCCCTAGGACTAGCGGAATGAATGAGCAGTTCTTC,CASSPRTSGMNEQFF
TRBV7-8,TRBJ1-3,NA,TRBD1,TGTGCCAGCAGTTGGGCCCAACAACAGGGGACTGGAAACACCATATATTTT,CASSWAQQQGTGNTIYF
TRBV29-1,TRBJ2-3,NA,TRBD2,TGCAGCGCAAAAGCGGGACCGTACTCAGATACGCAGTATTTT,CSAKAGPYSDTQYF
TRBV14,TRBJ2-1,NA,TRBD2,TGTGCCAGCAGCCCACCTATAGCGGGAGTATCCTACAATGAGCAGTTCTTC,CASSPPIAGVSYNEQFF
TRBV4-3,TRBJ2-7,NA,TRBD2,TGCGCCAGCAGCCAAGATCCCAATGGGCTAGCGGGAGAGTCCTACGAGCAGTACTTC,CASSQDPNGLAGESYEQYF
TRBV30,TRBJ2-7,NA,NA,TGTGCCTGGAGTACCCCCCGGGGAAGGGCGGACTACGAGCAGTACTTC,CAWSTPRGRADYEQYF
TRBV6-5,TRBJ2-5,NA,TRBD2,TGTGCCAGCAGTCTGACTAGCGGGAGAGGGGAGACCCAGTACTTC,CASSLTSGRGETQYF
TRBV30,TRBJ1-2,NA,NA,TGTGCCGGAGTGGTCGCTTCCGGCGGCTACACCTTC,CAGVVASGGYTF
TRBV19,TRBJ2-2,NA,TRBD2,TGTGCCAGTAGTATGCTAGCGGGAACACCGAACACCGGGGAGCTGTTTTTT,CASSMLAGTPNTGELFF
TRBV4-2,TRBJ1-2,NA,NA,TGTGCCAGCAGCCGAGGTGCCGGGACTTCCTATGGCTACACCTTC,CASSRGAGTSYGYTF
TRBV11-3,TRBJ1-1,NA,TRBD1,TGTGCCAGCAGCTCAAGACAGGGGCTGAACACTGAAGCTTTCTTT,CASSSRQGLNTEAFF
TRBV5-1,TRBJ2-6,NA,TRBD1,TGCGCCAGCAGCGCAATAGGGACAGGGGGCTCTGGGGCCAACGTCCTGACTTTC,CASSAIGTGGSGANVLTF
TRBV12-5,TRBJ2-1,NA,TRBD2,TGTGCTAGTGGTCCAAAAGCGGGAAACAATGAGCAGTTCTTC,CASGPKAGNNEQFF
TRBV29-1,TRBJ2-1,NA,TRBD2,TGCAGCGCCCCAGGACTAGGGGTCATGGGAGAGCAGTTCTTC,CSAPGLGVMGEQFF
TRBV24-1,TRBJ2-1,NA,NA,TGTGCCACCAGTGATTTGAGAGGGTCCGGCTACAATGAGCAGTTCTTC,CATSDLRGSGYNEQFF
TRBV21-1,TRBJ2-1,NA,NA,TGTGCCAGCAGCCCCCCCAGGGGGAATGAGCAGTTCTTC,CASSPPRGNEQFF
TRBV30,TRBJ2-2,NA,TRBD2,TGTGCCTGGCGACTAGCGGGAGGGCTAGTCACCGGGGAGCTGTTTTTT,CAWRLAGGLVTGELFF
TRBV7-2,TRBJ2-7,once,TRBD1,TGTGCCAGCAGCCTCGGGACAGGGACGTACGAGCAGTACTTC,CASSLGTGTYEQYF
TRBV5-6,TRBJ2-2,NA,NA,TGTGCCAGCAGCGACACTTACACCGGGGAGCTGTTTTTT,CASSDTYTGELFF